This TCR beta chain was identified during a study of T-cell reconstitution after alpha-beta-depleted transplantation in children. Germline assignment: CDR1 MNHNS and CDR2 SASEGT. Trimming took 6 bases from V and 0 from J, leaving 19 bases between them. The CDR3 loop spans 17 amino acids. This clonotype was detected a few times. Construction of the TCRbeta library involved unique molecular identifiers. One entry per CDR3 protein, called by TCRdb with MiXCR from the PCR reads. The table records 250,000 to 300,000 distinct CDR3 sequences, 9.9% of them present only once. The genes are TRBV6-1 and TRBJ2-3, with D tentatively TRBD2 (5 bases). This sequence originates from a human donor who donated a stem cell graft to a child with SCID. The sequences come from PBMCs from the stem cell graft donor, collected from the stem cell graft. The DNA of the CDR3 is TGTGCCAGCAGCATCGGACTGGGAACATCTAGCACAGATACGCAGTATTTT. Its translation is CASSIGLGTSSTDTQYF.